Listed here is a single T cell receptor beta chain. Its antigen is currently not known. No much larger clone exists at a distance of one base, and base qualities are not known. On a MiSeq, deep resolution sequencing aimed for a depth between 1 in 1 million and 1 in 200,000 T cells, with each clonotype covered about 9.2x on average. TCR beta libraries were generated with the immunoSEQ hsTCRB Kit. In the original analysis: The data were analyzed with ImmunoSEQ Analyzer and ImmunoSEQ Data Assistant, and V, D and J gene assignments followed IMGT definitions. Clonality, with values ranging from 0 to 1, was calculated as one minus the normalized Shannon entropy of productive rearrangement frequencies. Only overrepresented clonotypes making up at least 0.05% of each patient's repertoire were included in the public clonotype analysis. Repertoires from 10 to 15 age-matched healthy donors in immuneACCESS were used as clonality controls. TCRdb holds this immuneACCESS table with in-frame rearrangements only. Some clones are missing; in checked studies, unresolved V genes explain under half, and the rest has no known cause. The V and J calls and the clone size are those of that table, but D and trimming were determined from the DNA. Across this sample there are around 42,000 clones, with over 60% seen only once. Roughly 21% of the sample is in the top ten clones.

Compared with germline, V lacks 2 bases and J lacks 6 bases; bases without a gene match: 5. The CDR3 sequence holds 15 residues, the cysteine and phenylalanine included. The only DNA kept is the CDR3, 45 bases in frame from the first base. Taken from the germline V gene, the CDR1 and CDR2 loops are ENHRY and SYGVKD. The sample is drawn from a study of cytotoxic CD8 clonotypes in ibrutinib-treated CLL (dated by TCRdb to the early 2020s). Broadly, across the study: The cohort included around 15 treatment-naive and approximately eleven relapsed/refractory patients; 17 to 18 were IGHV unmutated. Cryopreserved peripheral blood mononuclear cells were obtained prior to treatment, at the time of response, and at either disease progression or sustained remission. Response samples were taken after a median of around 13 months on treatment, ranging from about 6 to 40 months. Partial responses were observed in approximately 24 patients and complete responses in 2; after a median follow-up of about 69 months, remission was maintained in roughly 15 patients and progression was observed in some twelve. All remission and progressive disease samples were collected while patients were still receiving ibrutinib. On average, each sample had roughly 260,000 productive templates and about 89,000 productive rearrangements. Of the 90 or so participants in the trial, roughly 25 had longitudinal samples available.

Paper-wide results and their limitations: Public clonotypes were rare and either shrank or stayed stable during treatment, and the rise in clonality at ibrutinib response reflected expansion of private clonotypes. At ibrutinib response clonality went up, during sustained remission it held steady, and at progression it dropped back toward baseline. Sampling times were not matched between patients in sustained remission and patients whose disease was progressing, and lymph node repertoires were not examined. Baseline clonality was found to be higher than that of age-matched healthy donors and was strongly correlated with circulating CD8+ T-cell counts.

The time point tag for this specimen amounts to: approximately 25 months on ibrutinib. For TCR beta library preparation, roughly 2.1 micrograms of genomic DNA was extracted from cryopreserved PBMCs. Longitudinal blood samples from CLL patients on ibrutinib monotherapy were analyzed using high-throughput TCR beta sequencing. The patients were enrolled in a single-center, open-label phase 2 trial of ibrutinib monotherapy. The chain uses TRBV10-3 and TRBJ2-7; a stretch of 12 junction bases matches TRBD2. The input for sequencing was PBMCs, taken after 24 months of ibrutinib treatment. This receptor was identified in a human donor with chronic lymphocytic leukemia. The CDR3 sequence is CAISERLAGVAEQYF. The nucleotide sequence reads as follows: TGTGCCATCAGTGAGCGACTAGCGGGAGTAGCCGAGCAGTACTTC.